A single T cell receptor beta chain is shown here with its context. Germline CDR1 and CDR2: SEHNR and FQNEAQ (reference sequence). CDR3 length equals 14 residues. V was shortened by 4 bases and J by 8 bases, with 14 bases between the two germline ends. Produced via immunoSEQ multiplex PCR; TCRdb's table is partial and in-frame only. Of about 170,000 clones listed, around nine tenths are singletons. These data originate in a study of blood T cell repertoires in COVID-19. Study-level information: T cells, B-cell-depleted T cells, or PBMCs provided the cDNA or gDNA that served as material.

Sequencing was done on a sample of peripheral blood. The sequence was obtained from an elderly woman with COVID-19, enrolled during active disease. This chain links TRBV7-9 with TRBJ1-4, with unresolved D. CDR3 protein: CASSWEGSGEKLFF. In nucleotides, the CDR3 is TGTGCCAGCAGCTGGGAGGGATCGGGAGAAAAACTGTTTTTT. Looking up the rest from reference TRBV7-9 and TRBJ1-4 gives the full variable domain: DTGVSQNPRHKITKRGQNVTFRCDPISEHNRLYWYRQTLGQGPEFLTYFQNEAQLEKSRLLSDRFSAERPKGSFSTLEIQRTEQGDSAMYLCASSWEGSGEKLFFGSGTQLSVL.